These 16 T cell receptor beta chains were sequenced from one sample in a study of cytomegalovirus exposure and HLA in healthy donors. Vbeta (60) and Jbeta (13) primers were used in the PCR. Here immunoSEQ multiplex PCR was the method, and the copy in TCRdb shows in-frame clones only, minus some. The sample shows around 150,000 clones, 68% of them seen only once. What was sequenced was PBMCs. The receptors shown here come from a woman in her thirties or forties in good health and CMV-seropositive.

V usage is TRBV9 and J usage is TRBJ2-1, with a weak D call TRBD2 (6 bases). Germline values: CDR1 SGDLS, CDR2 YYNGEE. The CDR3 is made up of 14 amino acids. The V gene lost 1 base and the J gene lost 4 bases, with 9 bases spanning the gap. CDR3 protein: CASSVRAGYNEQFF. CDR3 sequence (DNA): TGTGCCAGCAGCGTAAGAGCGGGTTACAATGAGCAGTTCTTC.

This chain joins TRBV29-1 and TRBJ2-1; the D gene is possibly TRBD2 (6 bases). The CDR3 loop spans 12 amino acids. Trimming removed 2 bases from V and 15 bases from J, with 17 bases in between. Germline loops: CDR1 SQVTM, CDR2 ANQGSEA. The CDR3 loop is CSVEPSGPPPFF. The CDR3 nucleotides read TGCAGCGTTGAACCAAGCGGGCCCCCTCCGTTCTTC.

The CDR3 loop reads CASSLAGTGNGSPLHF. Written as DNA, the CDR3 is TGCGCCAGCAGCTTGGCCGGGACAGGGAATGGTTCACCCCTCCACTTT. The gene calls are TRBV5-1 and TRBJ1-6; TRBD1 aligns across 9 bases. CDR3 length equals 16 residues. J gave up 9 bases and V 0 bases, and 7 bases lay outside the gene matches. Germline values: CDR1 SGHRS, CDR2 YFSETQ.

The genes are TRBV2 and TRBJ2-3; D gene unclear. The V gene lost 4 bases and the J gene lost 2 bases, with 13 bases spanning the gap. Germline CDR1 and CDR2: SNHLY and FYNNEI. The CDR3 loop spans 15 amino acids. This CDR3 is CASSVRGGLTDTQYF. CDR3 bases: TGTGCCAGCAGTGTCCGAGGCGGCCTCACAGATACGCAGTATTTT. Looking up the rest from reference TRBV2 and TRBJ2-3 gives the full variable domain: EPEVTQTPSHQVTQMGQEVILRCVPISNHLYFYWYRQILGQKVEFLVSFYNNEISEKSEIFDDQFSVERPDGSNFTLKIRSTKLEDSAMYFCASSVRGGLTDTQYFGPGTRLTVL.

A single count supports this clone. The V and J genes are TRBV11-3 and TRBJ2-3, with 10 bases fitting TRBD1. The J segment lost 4 bases and the V segment lost 2 bases, leaving 6 bases of the junction unmatched. Germline CDR1 SGHNT, CDR2 YENEEA. The CDR3 has 16 residues. CDR3 bases: TGTGCCAGCAGCTTAAGATCGGGACAGGGGCCAGATACGCAGTATTTT. As protein: CASSLRSGQGPDTQYF.

This clone was seen just once. The rearrangement joins TRBV7-9 to TRBJ2-3; 8 bases map to TRBD1. CDR3 length: 14 amino acids. Looked up from germline, CDR1 is SEHNR and CDR2 is FQNEAQ (reference sequence). V lost 4 bases and J lost 2; bases outside the gene matches: 2. CDR3 protein: CASSSTGVTDTQYF. In DNA form, the CDR3 reads TGTGCCAGCAGCTCGACAGGGGTCACAGATACGCAGTATTTT. The full variable domain, rest sourced from reference TRBV7-9 and TRBJ2-3, is DTGVSQNPRHKITKRGQNVTFRCDPISEHNRLYWYRQTLGQGPEFLTYFQNEAQLEKSRLLSDRFSAERPKGSFSTLEIQRTEQGDSAMYLCASSSTGVTDTQYFGPGTRLTVL.

This clone was counted between two and nine times. The CDR3 here is CASSATGTGNEPQHF. As DNA, the CDR3 is TGTGCCAGCAGCGCGACCGGGACAGGGAATGAGCCCCAGCATTTT. The chain recombines TRBV9 with TRBJ1-5, with 9 bases matching TRBD1. Losses at the gene ends were 3 bases for V and 8 bases for J; bases not matched to a gene: 9. The CDR3 spans 15 residues. The germline V gene has CDR1 SGDLS and CDR2 YYNGEE.

The rearrangement uses TRBV7-8 and TRBJ1-6; TRBD1 agrees at 9 bases. The V and J ends lost 4 bases and 8 bases, in that order; junction bases with no gene match: 3. The germline gives CDR1 SGHVS, CDR2 FQNEAQ. The CDR3 has 14 amino acids. The CDR3: CASSSDRGDSPLHF. CDR3 sequence (DNA): TGTGCCAGCAGCTCGGACAGGGGAGATTCACCCCTCCACTTT.

The chain combines TRBV5-1 with TRBJ1-2; 9 bases are a match to TRBD1. J gave up 6 bases and V 3 bases, and 3 bases lay outside the gene matches. Germline V gene lookup returns CDR1 SGHRS and CDR2 YFSETQ. The CDR3 is 13 amino acids. The CDR3 is CASSSGQGHGYTF. The CDR3, as DNA: TGCGCCAGCAGCTCGGGACAGGGCCATGGCTACACCTTC.

The chain couples TRBV7-2 to TRBJ2-7, with 12 bases identical to TRBD1. V trimming: 1 base; J trimming: 4 bases; junction bases outside the gene matches: 2. This CDR3 region has 15 residues. From germline, CDR1 is SGHTA and CDR2 FQGNSA. This chain's CDR3 is CASSLGGQGAYEQYF. The CDR3 nucleotides read TGTGCCAGCAGCTTAGGGGGACAGGGGGCTTACGAGCAGTACTTC.

The rearrangement links TRBV6-6 to TRBJ2-3; the D gene is possibly TRBD1 (7 bases). Germline lookup yields CDR1 MNHNY and CDR2 SVGAGI (reference sequence). The germline V and J ends were trimmed by 9 bases and 1 base, with 11 bases remaining between them. The CDR3 extends over 13 amino acids. CDR3 amino acids: CASTGEGTDTQYF. CDR3 DNA sequence: TGTGCCAGTACAGGGGAGGGCACAGATACGCAGTATTTT.

This clone was counted only a few times. The chain joins TRBV7-9 to TRBJ2-3, with 8 nucleotides matching TRBD2. This CDR3 has 17 residues. With 2 bases clipped from V and 2 bases from J, the junction kept 9 bases outside the gene matches. Germline CDR1 SEHNR, CDR2 FQNEAQ (reference sequence). The CDR3 spells CASSLLSGGADTDTQYF. The CDR3 nucleotides read TGTGCCAGCAGCTTATTATCGGGAGGGGCGGACACAGATACGCAGTATTTT. Using reference TRBV7-9 and TRBJ2-3 for the parts outside the CDR3, the full variable domain is DTGVSQNPRHKITKRGQNVTFRCDPISEHNRLYWYRQTLGQGPEFLTYFQNEAQLEKSRLLSDRFSAERPKGSFSTLEIQRTEQGDSAMYLCASSLLSGGADTDTQYFGPGTRLTVL.

To note about this clone: An end of the junction does not agree with germline; a read error may underlie this. The rearrangement joins TRBV6-5 to TRBJ1-5; 7 bases are a match to TRBD1. CDR3 size: 14 residues. CDR1 MNHEY and CDR2 SVGAGI come from the germline V gene. In nucleotides, the CDR3 is TGTGCCAGCAGTTACTCGCGTCAGGGACAGCCCCAGAATTTT. It specifies CASSYSRQGQPQNF.

This clone occurred once. The CDR3 reads CASSGTSGAGAGELFF. CDR3 nucleotides: TGCGCCAGCAGCGGAACTAGCGGGGCAGGGGCCGGGGAGCTGTTTTTT. This sequence joins TRBV5-1 and TRBJ2-2; 10 bases agree with TRBD2. This CDR3 has 16 residues. J was trimmed by 6 bases and V by 4 bases; bases with no gene match: 9. The V gene's germline CDR1 is SGHRS and CDR2 YFSETQ. Drawing the rest from reference TRBV5-1 and TRBJ2-2, the complete variable domain is KAGVTQTPRYLIKTRGQQVTLSCSPISGHRSVSWYQQTPGQGLQFLFEYFSETQRNKGNFPGRFSGRQFSNSRSEMNVSTLELGDSALYLCASSGTSGAGAGELFFGEGSRLTVL.

The V and J genes are TRBV19 and TRBJ1-2; no firm D call. This CDR3 region has 11 residues. Per germline, CDR1 LNHDA and CDR2 SQIVND (reference sequence). The V gene lost 8 bases and the J gene lost 8 bases, with 12 bases spanning the gap. The chain's CDR3 is CASVVDGGYTF. The CDR3 coding sequence is TGTGCCAGTGTGGTCGATGGCGGCTACACCTTC.

The V gene is TRBV28, the J gene TRBJ2-5, with 13 bases lining up with TRBD2. Trimming removed 5 bases from V and 4 bases from J; junction bases left unmatched: 4. Germline V gene lookup returns CDR1 MDHEN and CDR2 SYDVKM. CDR3 length: 15 amino acids. The chain's CDR3 is CASSPGLAGIETQYF. In DNA, the CDR3 is TGTGCCAGCAGTCCGGGACTAGCGGGAATAGAGACCCAGTACTTC. Full variable domain (missing parts from reference TRBV28 and TRBJ2-5): DVKVTQSSRYLVKRTGEKVFLECVQDMDHENMFWYRQDPGLGLRLIYFSYDVKMKEKGDIPEGYSVSREKKERFSLILESASTNQTSMYLCASSPGLAGIETQYFGPGTRLLVL.